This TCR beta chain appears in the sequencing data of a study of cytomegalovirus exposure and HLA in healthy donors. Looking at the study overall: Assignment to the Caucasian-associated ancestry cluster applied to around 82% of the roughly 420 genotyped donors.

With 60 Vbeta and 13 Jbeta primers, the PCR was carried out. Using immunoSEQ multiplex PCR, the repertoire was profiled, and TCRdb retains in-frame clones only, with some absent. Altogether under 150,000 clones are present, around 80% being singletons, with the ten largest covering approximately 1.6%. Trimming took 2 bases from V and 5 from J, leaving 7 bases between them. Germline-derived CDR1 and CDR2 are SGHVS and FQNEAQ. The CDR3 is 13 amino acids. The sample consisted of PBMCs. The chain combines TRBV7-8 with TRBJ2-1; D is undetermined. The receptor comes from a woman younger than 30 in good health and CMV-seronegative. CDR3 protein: CASSLYTDNEQFF. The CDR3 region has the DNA TGTGCCAGCAGCTTATATACAGACAATGAGCAGTTCTTC.